The rows below give T cell receptor beta chains drawn from one sample of a study of immune evolution from preneoplasia to lung adenocarcinoma. The method was immunoSEQ multiplex PCR; TCRdb's version includes in-frame clones alone and lacks a portion of them. Of a few thousand clones detected, over 65% appear once; the ten largest clones hold around 8%. The material sequenced was FFPE adjacent normal lung tissue. The receptor set was obtained from a person aged 55 to 79 with lung adenocarcinoma. CDR3s include the opening cysteine and the closing phenylalanine or tryptophan. A D gene is named only where the DNA matches it firmly. Size is omitted from some rows. Given values are once, few, many or a class for expanded clones.

v_gene	abundance	j_gene	len	d_gene	CDR3nt	CDR3aa
TRBV28	once	TRBJ2-5	15	NA	TGTGCCAGCAGTCCCCCAGGGAGGGGGCGCGAGACCCAGTACTTC	CASSPPGRGRETQYF
TRBV25-1	NA	TRBJ2-6	17	TRBD1	TGTGCCAGCAGTTTAACACAGGGGGAGGCTGGGGCCAACGTCCTGACTTTC	CASSLTQGEAGANVLTF
TRBV28	NA	TRBJ2-7	15	TRBD2	TGTGCCAGCAGTTGGGACGGGGGGAGCTCCTACGAGCAGTACTTC	CASSWDGGSSYEQYF
TRBV5-1	NA	TRBJ2-4	19	TRBD2	TGCGCCAGCAGCTTGGATGCGCGGGAGGGCGTTGGGGCCAAAAACATTCAGTACTTC	CASSLDAREGVGAKNIQYF
TRBV4-1	NA	TRBJ2-3	16	NA	TGCGCCAGCAGCCAAGTATCCAGCCTAAGTGGAGATACGCAGTATTTT	CASSQVSSLSGDTQYF
TRBV5-8	NA	TRBJ2-3	18	TRBD2	TGTGCCAGCAGCCAACTCCAGACTAGCGGGTTTAGCACAGATACGCAGTATTTT	CASSQLQTSGFSTDTQYF
TRBV15	few	TRBJ2-2	17	NA	TGTGCCACCAGCAGAGATCTAATGCAGGCCAACACCGGGGAGCTGTTTTTT	CATSRDLMQANTGELFF
TRBV27	NA	TRBJ2-3	16	TRBD2	TGTGCCAGCAGTTTATTAGCGGGGGGGGGCACAGATACGCAGTATTTT	CASSLLAGGGTDTQYF
TRBV18	NA	TRBJ2-7	13	NA	TGTGCCACCTCTCCACAGGGCACCTACGAGCAGTACTTC	CATSPQGTYEQYF
TRBV6-1	NA	TRBJ2-5	14	NA	TGTGCCAGCACTAAGGCAGGATCGGCGGAGGGCCAGTACTTC	CASTKAGSAEGQYF
TRBV6-5	once	TRBJ2-7	15	TRBD1	TGTGCCAGCAGCTCCCCCGGGACAGGGGGACGCGAGCAGTACTTC	CASSSPGTGGREQYF
TRBV9	NA	TRBJ2-3	12	NA	TGTGCCAGCAGCGTGAGGGCAGATACGCAGTATTTT	CASSVRADTQYF
TRBV18	NA	TRBJ2-4	15	NA	TGTGCCAGCTCACCACCTCAATCTAGGGAAAACATTCAGTACTTC	CASSPPQSRENIQYF
TRBV5-1	NA	TRBJ2-1	16	TRBD2	TGCGCCAGCAGCTTGGATCTAGCGGGAGGGCCGAGTGAGCAGTTCTTC	CASSLDLAGGPSEQFF
TRBV2	NA	TRBJ1-3	15	NA	TGTGCCAGCCAGGGCGGGGTGGCGGTCGGAAACACCATATATTTT	CASQGGVAVGNTIYF
TRBV7-9	NA	TRBJ1-2	15	NA	TGTGCCAGCAGCTTGGCGGCAGGGGCCGGCTATGGCTACACCTTC	CASSLAAGAGYGYTF
TRBV4-1	few	TRBJ2-1	17	NA	TGCGCCAGCAGCCAACGCCCGAGGGGTGCCTCCTACAATGAGCAGTTCTTC	CASSQRPRGASYNEQFF
TRBV19	NA	TRBJ2-5	15	TRBD2	TGTGCCAGTAGTATCTTGGCTAGCGGACAAGAGACCCAGTACTTC	CASSILASGQETQYF
TRBV9	once	TRBJ1-4	15	NA	TGTGCCAGCAGCCCATCAGGGACAACTAATGAAAAACTGTTTTTT	CASSPSGTTNEKLFF
TRBV5-1	few	TRBJ2-7	15	TRBD2	TGCGCCAGCAGCCCGTATAGCGGGGAGCGCGACGAGCAGTACTTC	CASSPYSGERDEQYF
TRBV5-4	NA	TRBJ1-2	13	NA	TGTGCCAGCAGCGTGGGGAGAGAGTATGGCTACACCTTC	CASSVGREYGYTF
TRBV6-4	NA	TRBJ2-3	13	NA	TGTGCCAGCAGTGACTCGACTACAGATACGCAGTATTTT	CASSDSTTDTQYF
TRBV10-1	NA	TRBJ1-2	15	NA	TGCGCCAGCAGTGTGAACAGGCCTCATAACTATGGCTACACCTTC	CASSVNRPHNYGYTF
TRBV28	NA	TRBJ1-3	15	NA	TGTGCCAGCAGTTTTGGCACTAGCTCTGGAAACACCATATATTTT	CASSFGTSSGNTIYF
TRBV28	few	TRBJ2-5	16	TRBD2	TGTGCCAGCAGTTTGGCGGGGGTAGGATGGGGAGAGACCCAGTACTTC	CASSLAGVGWGETQYF
TRBV6-6	once	TRBJ1-2	16	NA	TGTGCCAGCAGTTACTCCCCCGGGGGGCGAGGCTATGGCTACACCTTC	CASSYSPGGRGYGYTF